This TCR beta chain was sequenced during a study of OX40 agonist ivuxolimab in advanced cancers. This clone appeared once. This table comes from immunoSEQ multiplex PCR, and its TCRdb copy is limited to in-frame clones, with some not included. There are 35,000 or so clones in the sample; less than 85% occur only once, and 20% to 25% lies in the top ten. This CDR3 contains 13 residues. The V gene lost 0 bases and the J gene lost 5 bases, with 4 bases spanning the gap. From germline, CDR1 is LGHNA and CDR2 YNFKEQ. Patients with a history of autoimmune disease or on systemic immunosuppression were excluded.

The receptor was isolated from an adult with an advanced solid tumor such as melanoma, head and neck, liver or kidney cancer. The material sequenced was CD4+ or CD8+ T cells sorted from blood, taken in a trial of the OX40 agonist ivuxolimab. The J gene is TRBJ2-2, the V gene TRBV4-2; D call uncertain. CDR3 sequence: CASSQDGTGELFF. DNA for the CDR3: TGTGCCAGCAGCCAAGACGGAACCGGGGAGCTGTTTTTT.